This T cell receptor (beta chain) appears in the sequencing data of a study of shared clonotypes between healthy human individuals. Study outcomes and limitations: A few donors had roughly 5.2% of their naive CD4 clonotypes in common.

Naivety among CD8 cells was defined by CD45RO negativity and positive CCR7 selection, thereby excluding terminally differentiated effector memory CD45RA+ cells. An approximately 220 ng quantity of DNA, roughly 29,000 T cell genomes, went into the sorted-subset replicate PCRs. The data were produced by immunoSEQ multiplex PCR, yet TCRdb's version contains in-frame clones alone and is incomplete. In the table there are around 2,000,000 clones, 90% to 95% of which are singletons. This clone was found once. Its target is not known. Trimming left V 7 bases short and J 1 base short, with 16 bases between. CDR1 and CDR2 (germline): SGDLS, YYNGEE. The CDR3 consists of 15 residues.

Sequenced material: naive CD8+ T cells from PBMCs. The sequence derives from a man aged 18 to 29 in good health. Some clones in this sample may be carry-over from other donors' samples. The rearrangement uses TRBV9 and TRBJ2-3; D gene uncertain. The CDR3 nucleotides read TGTGCCAGCGGGTCCGCGCAGTTTGGCACAGATACGCAGTATTTT. Translation gives CASGSAQFGTDTQYF.